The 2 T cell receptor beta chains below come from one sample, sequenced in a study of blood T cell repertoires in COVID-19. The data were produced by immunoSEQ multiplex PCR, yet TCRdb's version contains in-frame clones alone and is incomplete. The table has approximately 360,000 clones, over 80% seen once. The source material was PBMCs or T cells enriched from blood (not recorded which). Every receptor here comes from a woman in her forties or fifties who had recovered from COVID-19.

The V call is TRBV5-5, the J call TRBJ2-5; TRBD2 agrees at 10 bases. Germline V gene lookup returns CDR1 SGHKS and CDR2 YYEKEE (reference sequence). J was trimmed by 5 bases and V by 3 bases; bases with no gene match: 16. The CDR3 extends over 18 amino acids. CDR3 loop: CASSSGRAPTSGPETQYF. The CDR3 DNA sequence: TGTGCCAGCAGCTCTGGCAGGGCACCGACTAGCGGGCCCGAGACCCAGTACTTC.

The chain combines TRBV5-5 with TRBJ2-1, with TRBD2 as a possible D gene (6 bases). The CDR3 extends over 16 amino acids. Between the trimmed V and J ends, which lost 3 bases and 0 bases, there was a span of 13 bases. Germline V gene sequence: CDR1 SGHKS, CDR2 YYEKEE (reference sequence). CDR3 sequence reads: CASSWAAGSSYNEQFF. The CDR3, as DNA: TGTGCCAGCAGCTGGGCGGCGGGGAGCTCCTACAATGAGCAGTTCTTC.